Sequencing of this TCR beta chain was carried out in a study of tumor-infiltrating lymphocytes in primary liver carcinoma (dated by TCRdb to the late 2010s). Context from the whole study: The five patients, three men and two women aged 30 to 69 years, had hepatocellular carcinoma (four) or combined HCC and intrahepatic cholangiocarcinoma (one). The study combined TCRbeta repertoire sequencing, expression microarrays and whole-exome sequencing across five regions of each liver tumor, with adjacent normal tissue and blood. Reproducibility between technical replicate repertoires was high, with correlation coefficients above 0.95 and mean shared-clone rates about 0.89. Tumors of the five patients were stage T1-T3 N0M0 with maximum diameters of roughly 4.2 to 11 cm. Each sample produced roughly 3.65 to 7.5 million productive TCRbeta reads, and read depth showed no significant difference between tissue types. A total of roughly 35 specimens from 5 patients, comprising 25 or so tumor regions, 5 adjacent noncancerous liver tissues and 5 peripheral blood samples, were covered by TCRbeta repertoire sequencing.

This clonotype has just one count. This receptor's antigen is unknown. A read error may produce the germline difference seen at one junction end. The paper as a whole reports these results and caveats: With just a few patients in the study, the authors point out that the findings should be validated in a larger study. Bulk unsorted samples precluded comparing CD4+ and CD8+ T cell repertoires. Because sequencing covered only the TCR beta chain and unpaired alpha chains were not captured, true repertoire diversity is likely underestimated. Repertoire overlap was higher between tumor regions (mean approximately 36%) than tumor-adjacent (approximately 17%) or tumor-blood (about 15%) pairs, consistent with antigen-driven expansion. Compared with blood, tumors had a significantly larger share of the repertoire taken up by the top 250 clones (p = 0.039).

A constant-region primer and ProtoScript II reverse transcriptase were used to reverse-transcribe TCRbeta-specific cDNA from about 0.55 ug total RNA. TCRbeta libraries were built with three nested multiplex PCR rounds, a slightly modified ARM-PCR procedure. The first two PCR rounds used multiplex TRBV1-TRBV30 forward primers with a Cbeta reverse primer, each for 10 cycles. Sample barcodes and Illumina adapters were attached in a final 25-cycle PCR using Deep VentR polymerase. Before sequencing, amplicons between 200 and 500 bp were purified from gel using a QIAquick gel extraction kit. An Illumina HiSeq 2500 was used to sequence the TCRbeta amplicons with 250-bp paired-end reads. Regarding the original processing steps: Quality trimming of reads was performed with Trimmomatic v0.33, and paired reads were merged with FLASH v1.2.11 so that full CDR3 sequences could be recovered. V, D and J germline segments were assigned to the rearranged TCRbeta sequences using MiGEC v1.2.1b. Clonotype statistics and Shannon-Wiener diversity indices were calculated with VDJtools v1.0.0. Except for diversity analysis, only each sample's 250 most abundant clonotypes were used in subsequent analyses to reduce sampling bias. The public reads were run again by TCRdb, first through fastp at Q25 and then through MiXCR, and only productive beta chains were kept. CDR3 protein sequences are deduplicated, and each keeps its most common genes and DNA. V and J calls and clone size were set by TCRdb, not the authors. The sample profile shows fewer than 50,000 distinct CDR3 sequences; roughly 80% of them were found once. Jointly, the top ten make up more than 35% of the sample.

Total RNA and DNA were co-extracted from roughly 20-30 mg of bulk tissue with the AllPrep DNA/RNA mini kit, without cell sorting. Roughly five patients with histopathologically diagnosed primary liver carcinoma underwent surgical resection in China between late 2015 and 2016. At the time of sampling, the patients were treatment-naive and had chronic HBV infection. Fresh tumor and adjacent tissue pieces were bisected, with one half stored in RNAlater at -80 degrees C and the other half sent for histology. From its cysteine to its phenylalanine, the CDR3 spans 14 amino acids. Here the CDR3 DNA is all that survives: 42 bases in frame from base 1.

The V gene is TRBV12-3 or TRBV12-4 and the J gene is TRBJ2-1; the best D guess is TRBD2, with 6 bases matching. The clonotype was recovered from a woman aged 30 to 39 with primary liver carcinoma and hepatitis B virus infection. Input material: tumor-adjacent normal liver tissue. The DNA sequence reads TGTGCCAGCAACCCTAGCAGGAGGGCCAATAAGCAATTCTTC. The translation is CASNPSRRANKQFF.